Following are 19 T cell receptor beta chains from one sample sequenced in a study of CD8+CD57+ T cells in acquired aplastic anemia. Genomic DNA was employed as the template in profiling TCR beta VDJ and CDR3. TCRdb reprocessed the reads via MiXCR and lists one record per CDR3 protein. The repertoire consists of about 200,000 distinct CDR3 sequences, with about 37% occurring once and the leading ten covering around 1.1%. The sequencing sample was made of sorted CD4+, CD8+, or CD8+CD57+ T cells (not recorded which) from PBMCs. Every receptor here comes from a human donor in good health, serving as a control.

CDR3 DNA: TGTGCCAGCAGTTTTCGGGCACACCCCTACGAGCAGTACTTC. Translation gives CASSFRAHPYEQYF. The V gene is TRBV27, the J gene TRBJ2-7; D is ambiguous. V lost 3 bases, J lost 2 bases, and 11 bases lay in between. The V gene's germline CDR1 is MNHEY and CDR2 SMNVEV (reference sequence). This CDR3 has 14 residues.

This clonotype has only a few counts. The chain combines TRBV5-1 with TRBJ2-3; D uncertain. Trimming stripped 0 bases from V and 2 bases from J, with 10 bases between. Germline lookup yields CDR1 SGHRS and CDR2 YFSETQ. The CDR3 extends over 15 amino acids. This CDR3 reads CASSLASIATDTQYF. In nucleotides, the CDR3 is TGCGCCAGCAGCTTGGCCTCCATTGCCACAGATACGCAGTATTTT. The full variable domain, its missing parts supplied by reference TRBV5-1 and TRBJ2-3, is KAGVTQTPRYLIKTRGQQVTLSCSPISGHRSVSWYQQTPGQGLQFLFEYFSETQRNKGNFPGRFSGRQFSNSRSEMNVSTLELGDSALYLCASSLASIATDTQYFGPGTRLTVL.

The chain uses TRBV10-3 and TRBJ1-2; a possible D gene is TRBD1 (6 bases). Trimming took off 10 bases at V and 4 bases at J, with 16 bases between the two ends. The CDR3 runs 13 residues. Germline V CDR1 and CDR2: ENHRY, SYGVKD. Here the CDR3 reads CASRRGTTYGYTF. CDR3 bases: TGTGCCAGCAGGCGAGGGACAACCTATGGCTACACCTTC.

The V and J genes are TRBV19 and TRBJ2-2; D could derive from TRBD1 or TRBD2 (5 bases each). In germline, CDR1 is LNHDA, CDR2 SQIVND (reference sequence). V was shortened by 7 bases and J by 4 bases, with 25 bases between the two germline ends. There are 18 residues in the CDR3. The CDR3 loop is CASMDLPGLVAGTGELFF. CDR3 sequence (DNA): TGTGCCAGTATGGACCTGCCGGGGCTCGTGGCGGGCACCGGGGAGCTGTTTTTT. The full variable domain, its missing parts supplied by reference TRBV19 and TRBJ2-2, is DGGITQSPKYLFRKEGQNVTLSCEQNLNHDAMYWYRQDPGQGLRLIYYSQIVNDFQKGDIAEGYSVSREKKESFPLTVTSAQKNPTAFYLCASMDLPGLVAGTGELFFGEGSRLTVL.

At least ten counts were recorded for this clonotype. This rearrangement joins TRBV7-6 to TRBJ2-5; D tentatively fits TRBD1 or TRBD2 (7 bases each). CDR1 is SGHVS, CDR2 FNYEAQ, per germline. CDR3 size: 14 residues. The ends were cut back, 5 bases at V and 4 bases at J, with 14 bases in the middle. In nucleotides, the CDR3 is TGTGCCAGCAGCCAGGGGGGGGGGAGAGAGACCCAGTACTTC. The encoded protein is CASSQGGGRETQYF.

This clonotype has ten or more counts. The CDR3 coding sequence is TGTGCCAGCACCAAACAAGGGAGCTCCTACAATGAGCAGTTCTTC. Translating it yields CASTKQGSSYNEQFF. V is TRBV9 and J is TRBJ2-1; D may be TRBD2 (5 bases). With 6 bases removed from V and 0 bases from J, the gap between germline ends came to 13 bases. This CDR3 is 15 amino acids long. Germline assignment: CDR1 SGDLS and CDR2 YYNGEE. Full variable domain (outside the CDR3, taken from reference TRBV9 and TRBJ2-1): DSGVTQTPKHLITATGQRVTLRCSPRSGDLSVYWYQQSLDQGLQFLIQYYNGEERAKGNILERFSAQQFPDLHSELNLSSLELGDSALYFCASTKQGSSYNEQFFGPGTRLTVL.

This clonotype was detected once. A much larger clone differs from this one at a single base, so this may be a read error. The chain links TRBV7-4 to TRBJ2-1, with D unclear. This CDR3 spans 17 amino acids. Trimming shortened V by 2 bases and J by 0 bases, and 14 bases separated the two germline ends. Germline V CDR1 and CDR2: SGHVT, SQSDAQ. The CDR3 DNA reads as TGTGCCAGCAGCTTATACCCGGCGGAGAGCTCCTACAATGAGCAGTTCTTC. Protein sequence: CASSLYPAESSYNEQFF.

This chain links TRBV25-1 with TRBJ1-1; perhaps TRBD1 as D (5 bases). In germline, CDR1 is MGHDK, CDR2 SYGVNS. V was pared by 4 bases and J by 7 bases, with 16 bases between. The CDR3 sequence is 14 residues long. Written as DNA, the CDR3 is TGTGCCAGCAGTGTGGGACTCGCTCACAATGAAGCTTTCTTT. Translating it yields CASSVGLAHNEAFF.

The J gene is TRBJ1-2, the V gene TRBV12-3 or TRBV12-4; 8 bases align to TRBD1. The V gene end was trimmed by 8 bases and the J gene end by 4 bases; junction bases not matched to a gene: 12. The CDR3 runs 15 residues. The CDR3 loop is CASFPRDRTFYGYTF. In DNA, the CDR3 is TGTGCCAGCTTTCCCCGGGACAGGACTTTCTATGGCTACACCTTC.

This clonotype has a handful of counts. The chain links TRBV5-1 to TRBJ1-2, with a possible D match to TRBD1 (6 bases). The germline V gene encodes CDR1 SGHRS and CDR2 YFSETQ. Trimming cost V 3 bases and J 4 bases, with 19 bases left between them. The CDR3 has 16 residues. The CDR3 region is CASSSGQTPLSYGYTF. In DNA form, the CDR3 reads TGCGCCAGCAGCTCCGGACAGACCCCCCTTTCCTATGGCTACACCTTC. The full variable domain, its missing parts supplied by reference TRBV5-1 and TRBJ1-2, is KAGVTQTPRYLIKTRGQQVTLSCSPISGHRSVSWYQQTPGQGLQFLFEYFSETQRNKGNFPGRFSGRQFSNSRSEMNVSTLELGDSALYLCASSSGQTPLSYGYTFGSGTRLTVV.

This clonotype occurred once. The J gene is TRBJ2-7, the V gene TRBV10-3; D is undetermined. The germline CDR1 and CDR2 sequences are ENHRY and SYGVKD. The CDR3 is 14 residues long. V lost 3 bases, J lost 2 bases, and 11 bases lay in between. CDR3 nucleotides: TGTGCCATCAGTGACAGCCTGCCAGCCTACGAGCAGTACTTC. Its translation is CAISDSLPAYEQYF.

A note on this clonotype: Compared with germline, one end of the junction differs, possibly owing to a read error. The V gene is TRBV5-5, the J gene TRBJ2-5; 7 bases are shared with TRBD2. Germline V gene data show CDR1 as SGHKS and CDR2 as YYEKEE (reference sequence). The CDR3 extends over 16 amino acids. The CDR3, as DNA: TGTGCCAGCAGCATCGCTAGCGGAGCGCACCAAGAGGCCCAGTACTTC. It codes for CASSIASGAHQEAQYF.

In DNA form, the CDR3 reads TGTGCCACCAGTGATCTACGATGTATCGGGGGGATGGACAATGAGCAGTTCTTC. It yields the protein CATSDLRCIGGMDNEQFF. This chain links TRBV24-1 with TRBJ2-1; 7 bases match TRBD2. There are 18 residues in the CDR3. Unmatched junction bases numbered 15, after V lost 3 bases and J lost 5 bases. Germline V CDR1 and CDR2: KGHDR, SFDVKD.

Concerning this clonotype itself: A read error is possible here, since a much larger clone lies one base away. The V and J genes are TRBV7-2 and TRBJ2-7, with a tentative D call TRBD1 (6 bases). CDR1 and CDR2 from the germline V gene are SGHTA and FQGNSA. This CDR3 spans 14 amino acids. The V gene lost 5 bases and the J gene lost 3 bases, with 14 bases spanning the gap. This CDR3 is CASSLRQAGYEQYF. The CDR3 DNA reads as TGTGCCAGCAGCCTTAGACAGGCTGGCTACGAGCAGTACTTC.

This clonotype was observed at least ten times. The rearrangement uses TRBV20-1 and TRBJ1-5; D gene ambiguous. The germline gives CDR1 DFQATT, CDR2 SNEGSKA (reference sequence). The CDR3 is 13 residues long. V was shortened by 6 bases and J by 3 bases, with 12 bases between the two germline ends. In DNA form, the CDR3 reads TGCAGTGCCAGCAGGACGGACAATCAGCCCCAGCATTTT. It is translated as CSASRTDNQPQHF.

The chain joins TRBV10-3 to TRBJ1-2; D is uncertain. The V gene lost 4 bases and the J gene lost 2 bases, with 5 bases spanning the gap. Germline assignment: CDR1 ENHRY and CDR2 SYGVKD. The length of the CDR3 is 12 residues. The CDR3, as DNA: TGTGCCATCAGTGTCAGGAACTATGGCTACACCTTC. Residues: CAISVRNYGYTF.

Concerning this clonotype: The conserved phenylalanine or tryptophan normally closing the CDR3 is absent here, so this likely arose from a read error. The CDR3 region has the DNA TGTGCCAGCAGACAGGGTTTGAGCACAGATACGCAGTATCTT. Encoded protein: CASRQGLSTDTQYL. The rearrangement joins TRBV11-2 to TRBJ2-3, with D perhaps matching TRBD1 (6 bases). The germline V gene has CDR1 SGHAT and CDR2 FQNNGV. Trimming removed 6 bases from V and 0 bases from J, with 10 bases in between. The CDR3 runs to 14 residues.

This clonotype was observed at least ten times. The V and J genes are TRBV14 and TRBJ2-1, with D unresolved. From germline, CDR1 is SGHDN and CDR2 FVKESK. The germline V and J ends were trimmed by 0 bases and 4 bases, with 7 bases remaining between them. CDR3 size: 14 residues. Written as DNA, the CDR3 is TGTGCCAGCAGCCAAGAACCAAATTACAATGAGCAGTTCTTC. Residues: CASSQEPNYNEQFF.

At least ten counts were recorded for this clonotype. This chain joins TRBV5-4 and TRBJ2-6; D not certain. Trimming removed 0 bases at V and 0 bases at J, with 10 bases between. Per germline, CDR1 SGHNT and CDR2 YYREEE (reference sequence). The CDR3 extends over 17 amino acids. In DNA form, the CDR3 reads TGTGCCAGCAGCTTGGCCGCACCTAACTCTGGGGCCAACGTCCTGACTTTC. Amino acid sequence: CASSLAAPNSGANVLTF.